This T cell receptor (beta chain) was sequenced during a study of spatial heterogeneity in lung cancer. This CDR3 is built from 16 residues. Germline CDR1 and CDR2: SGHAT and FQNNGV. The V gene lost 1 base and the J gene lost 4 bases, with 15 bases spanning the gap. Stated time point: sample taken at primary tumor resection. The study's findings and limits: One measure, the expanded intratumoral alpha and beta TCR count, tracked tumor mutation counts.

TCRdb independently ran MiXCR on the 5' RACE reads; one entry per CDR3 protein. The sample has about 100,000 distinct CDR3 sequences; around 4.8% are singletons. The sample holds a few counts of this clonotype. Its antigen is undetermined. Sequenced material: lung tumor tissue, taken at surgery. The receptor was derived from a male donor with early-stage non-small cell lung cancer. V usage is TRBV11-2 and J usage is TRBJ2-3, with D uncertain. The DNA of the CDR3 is TGTGCCAGCAGCTTAGGACGCATTTCTGGCCCAGATACGCAGTATTTT. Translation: CASSLGRISGPDTQYF.